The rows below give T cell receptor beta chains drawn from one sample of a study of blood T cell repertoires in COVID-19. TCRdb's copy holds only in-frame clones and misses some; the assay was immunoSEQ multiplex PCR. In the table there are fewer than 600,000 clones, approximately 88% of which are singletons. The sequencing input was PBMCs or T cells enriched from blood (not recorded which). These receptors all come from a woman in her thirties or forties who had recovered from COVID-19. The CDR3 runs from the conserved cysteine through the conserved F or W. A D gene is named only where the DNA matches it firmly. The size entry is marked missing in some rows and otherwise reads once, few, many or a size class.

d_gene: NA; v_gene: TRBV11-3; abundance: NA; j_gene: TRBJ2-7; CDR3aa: CASSLGLDYEQYF; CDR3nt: TGTGCCAGCAGCTTAGGACTTGACTACGAGCAGTACTTC
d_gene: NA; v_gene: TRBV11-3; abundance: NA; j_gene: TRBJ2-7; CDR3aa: CASSLVPYEQYF; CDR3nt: TGTGCCAGCAGCTTAGTTCCGTACGAGCAGTACTTC
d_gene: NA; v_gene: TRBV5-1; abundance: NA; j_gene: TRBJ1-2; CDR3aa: CASSRGDLPTWGYTF; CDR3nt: TGCGCCAGCAGCCGGGGGGACCTCCCGACCTGGGGCTACACCTTC
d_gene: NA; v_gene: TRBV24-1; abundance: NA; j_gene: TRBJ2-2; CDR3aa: CATNNRDTGELFF; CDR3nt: TGTGCCACAAATAACAGGGATACCGGGGAGCTGTTTTTT
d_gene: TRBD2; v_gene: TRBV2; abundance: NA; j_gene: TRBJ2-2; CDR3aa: CASSDLLREGSRGELFF; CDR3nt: TGTGCCAGCAGTGATCTCCTGCGGGAGGGGTCTCGCGGGGAGCTGTTTTTT
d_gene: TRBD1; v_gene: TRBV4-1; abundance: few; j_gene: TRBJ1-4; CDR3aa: CASSQEGAGYDEKLFF; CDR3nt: TGCGCCAGCAGCCAGGAGGGGGCTGGGTACGATGAAAAACTGTTTTTT
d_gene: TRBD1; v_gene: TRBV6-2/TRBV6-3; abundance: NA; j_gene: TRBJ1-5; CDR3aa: CASSETRYRGDQPQHF; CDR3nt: TGTGCCAGCAGTGAGACTAGGTACAGGGGTGATCAGCCCCAGCATTTT
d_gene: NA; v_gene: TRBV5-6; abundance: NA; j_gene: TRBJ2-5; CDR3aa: CASSFRDLEETQYF; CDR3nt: TGTGCCAGCAGCTTCCGGGACTTAGAAGAGACCCAGTACTTC
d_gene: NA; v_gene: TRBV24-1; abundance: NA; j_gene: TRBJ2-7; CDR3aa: CATSEVWLAPYNPIIPSYEQYF; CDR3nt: TGTGCCACCAGTGAGGTTTGGCTAGCCCCATACAATCCTATTATCCCGTCCTACGAGCAGTACTTC
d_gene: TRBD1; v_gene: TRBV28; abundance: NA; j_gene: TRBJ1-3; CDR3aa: CASSLRTGVAGNTIYF; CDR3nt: TGTGCCAGCAGCCTCCGGACAGGGGTGGCAGGAAACACCATATATTTT
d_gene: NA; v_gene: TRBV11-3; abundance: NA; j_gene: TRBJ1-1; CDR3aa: CASSLSPNTEAFF; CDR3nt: TGTGCCAGCAGCTTAAGCCCGAACACTGAAGCTTTCTTT
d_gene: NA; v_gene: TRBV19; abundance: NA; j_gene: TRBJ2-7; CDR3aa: CASSMSGLDEQYF; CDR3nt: TGTGCCAGTAGTATGTCAGGGTTGGACGAGCAGTACTTC
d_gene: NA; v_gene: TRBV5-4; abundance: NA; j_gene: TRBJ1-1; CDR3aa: CASSFSSQNTEAFF; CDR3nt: TGTGCCAGCAGCTTCTCGTCACAGAACACTGAAGCTTTCTTT
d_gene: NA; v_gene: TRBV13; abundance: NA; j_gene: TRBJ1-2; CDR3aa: CASSSGGNGNYGYTF; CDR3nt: TGTGCCAGCAGCTCGGGGGGGAATGGTAACTATGGCTACACCTTC
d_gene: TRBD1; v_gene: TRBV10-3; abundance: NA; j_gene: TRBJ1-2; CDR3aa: CATKTDRGLDGYTF; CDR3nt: TGTGCCACCAAAACCGACAGGGGTTTAGATGGCTACACCTTC
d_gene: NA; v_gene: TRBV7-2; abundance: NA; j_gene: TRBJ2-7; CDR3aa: CASSSRPGISGYEQYF; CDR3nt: TGTGCCAGCAGCTCCCGCCCGGGGATTAGCGGCTACGAGCAGTACTTC
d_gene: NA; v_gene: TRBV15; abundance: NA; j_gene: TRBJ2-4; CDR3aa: CATSRGTGYENIQYF; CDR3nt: TGTGCCACCAGCAGAGGCACGGGTTACGAAAACATTCAGTACTTC
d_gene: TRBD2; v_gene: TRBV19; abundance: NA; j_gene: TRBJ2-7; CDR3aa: CASSGPTATSGRAGGSYEQYF; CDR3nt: TGTGCCAGTAGTGGGCCCACGGCGACTAGCGGGAGGGCCGGGGGATCCTACGAGCAGTACTTC
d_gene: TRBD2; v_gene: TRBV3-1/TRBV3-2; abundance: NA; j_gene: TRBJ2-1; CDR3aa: CASSQVGGSPYNEQFF; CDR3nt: TGTGCCAGCAGCCAAGTCGGCGGGAGCCCCTACAATGAGCAGTTCTTC
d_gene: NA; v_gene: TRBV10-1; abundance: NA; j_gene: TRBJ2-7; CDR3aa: CASSELNSGDEQYF; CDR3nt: TGCGCCAGCAGTGAGCTTAATTCAGGGGACGAGCAGTACTTC
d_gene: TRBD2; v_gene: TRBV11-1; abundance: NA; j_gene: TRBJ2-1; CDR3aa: CASSLLAGDPDEQFF; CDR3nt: TGTGCCAGCAGCTTACTAGCGGGAGATCCCGATGAGCAGTTCTTC
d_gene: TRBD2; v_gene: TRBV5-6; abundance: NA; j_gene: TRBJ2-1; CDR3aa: CASSPGGSGSTPYNEQFF; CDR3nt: TGTGCCAGCAGCCCTGGAGGTAGCGGGAGTACACCTTACAATGAGCAGTTCTTC
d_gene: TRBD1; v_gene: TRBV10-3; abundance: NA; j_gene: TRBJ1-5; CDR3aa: CAISESVTGDFYSNQPQHF; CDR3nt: TGTGCCATCAGTGAGTCTGTGACAGGGGATTTTTATAGCAATCAGCCCCAGCATTTT
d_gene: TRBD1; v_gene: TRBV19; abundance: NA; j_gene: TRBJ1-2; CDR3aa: CASSLPDRGRGYTF; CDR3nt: TGTGCCAGTAGTCTCCCCGACAGGGGTCGAGGCTACACCTTC